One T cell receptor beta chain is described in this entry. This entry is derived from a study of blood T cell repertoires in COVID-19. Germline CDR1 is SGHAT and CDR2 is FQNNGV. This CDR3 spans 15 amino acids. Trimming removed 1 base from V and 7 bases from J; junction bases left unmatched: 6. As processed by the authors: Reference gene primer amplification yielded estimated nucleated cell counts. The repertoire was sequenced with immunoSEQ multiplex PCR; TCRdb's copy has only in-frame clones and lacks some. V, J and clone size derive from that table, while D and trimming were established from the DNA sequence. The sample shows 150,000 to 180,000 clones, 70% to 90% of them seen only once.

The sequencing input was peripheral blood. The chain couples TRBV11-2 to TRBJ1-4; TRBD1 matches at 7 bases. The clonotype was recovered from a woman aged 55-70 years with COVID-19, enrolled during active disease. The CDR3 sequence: CASSLAPGTAEKLFF. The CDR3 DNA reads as TGTGCCAGCAGCTTAGCGCCAGGGACAGCTGAAAAACTGTTTTTT. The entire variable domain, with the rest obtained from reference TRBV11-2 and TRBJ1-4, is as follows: EAGVAQSPRYKIIEKRQSVAFWCNPISGHATLYWYQQILGQGPKLLIQFQNNGVVDDSQLPKDRFSAERLKGVDSTLKIQPAKLEDSAVYLCASSLAPGTAEKLFFGSGTQLSVL.